Listed below are T cell receptor beta chains from one sample, sequenced in a study of cytomegalovirus exposure and HLA in healthy donors. Using immunoSEQ multiplex PCR, the repertoire was profiled, and TCRdb retains in-frame clones only, with some absent. The sample includes more than 300,000 clones, more than 80% of them seen just once. The specimen was PBMCs. The receptors shown here come from a woman in her late teens or twenties in good health and CMV-seronegative. CDR3s include the opening cysteine and the closing phenylalanine or tryptophan. D genes are given only for firm matches. The listing skips clone size in some rows; elsewhere it reads once, few, many or a size class.

clone_size d_call j_call v_call cdr3_nt cdr3_aa
few NA TRBJ1-1 TRBV7-2 TGTGCCAGCAGTCGTAACACTGAAGCTTTCTTT CASSRNTEAFF
once TRBD2 TRBJ2-3 TRBV10-2 TGCGCCAGCACCTTAGCGGGGGGCACAGATACGCAGTATTTT CASTLAGGTDTQYF
once TRBD2 TRBJ2-3 TRBV6-5 TGTGCCAGCAGTTGGACTAGATCGAGCACAGATACGCAGTATTTT CASSWTRSSTDTQYF
NA NA TRBJ1-4 TRBV30 TGTGCCTGGAGTGTAAGGGGAAGGGAAAAACTGTTTTTT CAWSVRGREKLFF
NA TRBD1 TRBJ1-3 TRBV29-1 TGCAGCGTTGAGACAGGGGACTCTGGAAACACCATATATTTT CSVETGDSGNTIYF
once NA TRBJ2-3 TRBV5-6 TGTGCCAGCAGCTTTACAACAGATACGCAGTATTTT CASSFTTDTQYF
NA NA TRBJ2-2 TRBV18 TGTGCCAGCTCACCACGGGGAGTAAGGACCGGGGAGCTGTTTTTT CASSPRGVRTGELFF
NA TRBD1 TRBJ1-2 TRBV7-2 TGTGCCAGCTCTAGGGGGCTGGAAGGCTACACCTTC CASSRGLEGYTF
NA TRBD2 TRBJ2-1 TRBV19 TGTGCCAGTACCCAGGTAGGACTAGCGGGAGAGAATGAGCAGTTCTTC CASTQVGLAGENEQFF
NA NA TRBJ2-6 TRBV11-1 TGTGCCAGCAGCTTTACAGGGGCCAACGTCCTGACTTTC CASSFTGANVLTF
NA NA TRBJ2-7 TRBV28 TGTGCCAGCAGCCCTCCTGGCGGGGTAACCTACGAGCAGTACTTC CASSPPGGVTYEQYF
NA NA TRBJ2-1 TRBV2 TGTGCCAGCAGTGTTCGGGGACTCGGCTCCTACAATGAGCAGTTCTTC CASSVRGLGSYNEQFF
NA NA TRBJ2-3 TRBV27 TGTGCCAGCAGTAGGTCCCGGGTGGACACAGATACGCAGTATTTT CASSRSRVDTDTQYF
NA NA TRBJ1-5 TRBV18 TGTGCCAGCTCAGCTTCAGGAGGAAATCAGCCCCAGCATTTT CASSASGGNQPQHF
once NA TRBJ2-3 TRBV13 TGTGCCAGCAGCTCCCCAGTTCGCCCGAGCACAGATACGCAGTATTTT CASSSPVRPSTDTQYF
NA TRBD1 TRBJ1-4 TRBV5-1 TGCGCCAGCAGCCATACAGGGGTCTTGAACGCTAATGAAAAACTGTTTTTT CASSHTGVLNANEKLFF
once NA TRBJ2-2 TRBV9 TGTGCCAGCAGCGTGGCGGAGGGCCGGGGCGGGGAGCTGTTTTTT CASSVAEGRGGELFF
NA TRBD1 TRBJ1-4 TRBV7-9 TGTGCCAGCAGCCTAACAGGGGGTTGGGCAACTAATGAAAAACTGTTTTTT CASSLTGGWATNEKLFF
NA TRBD2 TRBJ2-3 TRBV12-5 TGTGCTAGTGGTTCTAGCGGGGGGCCCCACACAGATACGCAGTATTTT CASGSSGGPHTDTQYF
NA TRBD1 TRBJ2-7 TRBV10-3 TGTGCCATCAGACCGGGACAGGCTACATACGAGCAGTACTTC CAIRPGQATYEQYF
once NA TRBJ2-5 TRBV2 TGTGCCAGCTGCAGGGGCCAAGAGACCCAGTACTTC CASCRGQETQYF
NA NA TRBJ1-5 TRBV7-8 TGTGCCAGCAGCCAACTTAGCGGCCAAATTGGGAATCAGCCCCAGCATTTT CASSQLSGQIGNQPQHF
NA NA TRBJ2-1 TRBV9 TGTGCCAGCAGCCCCAGCGGCGCGATCTCCTACAATGAGCAGTTCTTC CASSPSGAISYNEQFF
NA TRBD2 TRBJ2-7 TRBV27 TGTGCCAGCAGGCCCCCCACTAGCGGAAGCACCTACGAGCAGTACTTC CASRPPTSGSTYEQYF
NA NA TRBJ2-1 TRBV7-6 TGTGCCAGCAGCTTGGCCCAACACAATGAGCAGTTCTTC CASSLAQHNEQFF
NA NA TRBJ2-7 TRBV29-1 TGCAGCGTCGGGTCTTACTACGAGCAGTACTTC CSVGSYYEQYF
NA TRBD1 TRBJ2-7 TRBV5-8 TGTGCCAGCAGACCAGACAGGGGTGGGGCCTACGAGCAGTACTTC CASRPDRGGAYEQYF
NA NA TRBJ1-1 TRBV2 TGTGCCATCCAGGGTCCCGAAGCTTTCTTT CAIQGPEAFF
NA NA TRBJ2-7 TRBV30 TGTGCCTGGAGCCTGACGGGCGGCGGGGAGCAGTACTTC CAWSLTGGGEQYF
NA NA TRBJ2-1 TRBV2 TGTGCCAGCGTGGGGAGGCCCTATGGGGACAATGAGCAGTTCTTC CASVGRPYGDNEQFF
NA NA TRBJ1-1 TRBV30 TGTGCCTGGAGTGGAGGCTTGGGCACTGAAGCTTTCTTT CAWSGGLGTEAFF
NA NA TRBJ2-5 TRBV19 TGTGCCAGTAGTATGGCGGGGAGAGAGACCCAGTACTTC CASSMAGRETQYF
NA NA TRBJ1-5 TRBV6-1 TGTGCCAGCATTCAGGGAATTTCTCAGCCCCAGCATTTT CASIQGISQPQHF
NA TRBD2 TRBJ2-1 TRBV5-1 TGCTCGACGAGTGGGGTAAGCGGGGCATACAATGAGCAGTTCTTC CSTSGVSGAYNEQFF
NA TRBD2 TRBJ2-2 TRBV28 TGTGCCAGCAGGACCTCCTCGGGGAGGGACGGGAGCGGGGAGCTGTTTTTT CASRTSSGRDGSGELFF
NA NA TRBJ1-5 TRBV6-1 TGTGCCAGCAGTGCGGGAGGGCAGACCCCTCAGCCCCAGCATTTT CASSAGGQTPQPQHF
NA TRBD1 TRBJ1-5 TRBV6-4 TGTGCCGGTCCGGGACAGGGATTTCCGCAGAAAAATCAGCCCCAGCATTTT CAGPGQGFPQKNQPQHF
NA NA TRBJ1-3 TRBV19 TGTGCCAGTACCCCCGGTGGAAACACCATATATTTT CASTPGGNTIYF
NA NA TRBJ2-5 TRBV28 TGTGCCAGCAGCGCCGGGACAATCTACCAAGAGACCCAGTACTTC CASSAGTIYQETQYF
NA NA TRBJ1-2 TRBV6-1 TGTGCCAGCAGTGCACAGGCTAACTATGGCTACACCTTC CASSAQANYGYTF
NA NA TRBJ1-2 TRBV7-9 TGTGCCAGCAGCTTAGAGGGCAGGGGTAGCTATGGCTACACCTTC CASSLEGRGSYGYTF
NA NA TRBJ1-2 TRBV6-1 TGTGCCAGCAGTGAAGCACACAGCAACTATGGCTACACCTTC CASSEAHSNYGYTF
NA NA TRBJ1-3 TRBV6-5 TGTGCCAGTGGCGCTCGGAGCTCTGGAAACACCATATATTTT CASGARSSGNTIYF
few NA TRBJ2-7 TRBV14 TGTGCCAGCAGCCGACAGAGATCCTACGAGCAGTACTTC CASSRQRSYEQYF
NA TRBD2 TRBJ2-3 TRBV2 TGTGCCAGCAGTGGTTCAGGCGGGGGGGACTGGGATACGCAGTATTTT CASSGSGGGDWDTQYF
NA NA TRBJ1-2 TRBV7-2 TGTGCCAGCGTCTCTAACTATGGCTACACCTTC CASVSNYGYTF
NA TRBD1 TRBJ2-7 TRBV7-7 TGTGCCAGCAGCCAAGGGACAGGGTGGGACTACGAGCAGTACTTC CASSQGTGWDYEQYF
NA TRBD2 TRBJ2-1 TRBV19 TGTGCCACGCTAGCGGGGGGGGTCAATGAGCAGTTCTTC CATLAGGVNEQFF
few TRBD1 TRBJ2-2 TRBV19 TGTGCCAGTAGTATCCCCGGGACAGGCCGCACCGGGGAGCTGTTTTTT CASSIPGTGRTGELFF
NA NA TRBJ2-2 TRBV15 TGTGCCACCAGCAGAGATTTGGTGCCTAGCGCTTTCGCCGGGGAGCTGTTTTTT CATSRDLVPSAFAGELFF
once TRBD2 TRBJ2-7 TRBV27 TGTGCCAGCAGTGCGCTAGCGGGAATGGCATCCTACGAGCAGTACTTC CASSALAGMASYEQYF
few TRBD1 TRBJ1-2 TRBV5-1 TGCGCCAGCAGCTTGGATGTTCTGGGACAGAAGAACTATGGCTACACCTTC CASSLDVLGQKNYGYTF
NA TRBD1 TRBJ1-1 TRBV9 TGTGCCAGCAGCGACAGGGGTGGCACTGAAGCTTTCTTT CASSDRGGTEAFF